This is a list of T cell receptor beta chains from one sample in a study of shared clonotypes between healthy human individuals. Here immunoSEQ multiplex PCR was the method, and the copy in TCRdb shows in-frame clones only, minus some. The sample includes 550,000 to 750,000 clones, about 95% seen only once; the top ten take around 0.11%. Sequencing was carried out using naive CD8+ T cells sorted from blood. The receptor set was obtained from a woman in her twenties or thirties in good health. CDR3s leave out the opening cysteine and the closing phenylalanine or tryptophan. The order of the fields is V gene, clone size, J gene, CDR3 protein. Only some rows state a clone size, as once, few, many or a class for expanded clones.

TRBV7-2	once	TRBJ2-7	ASSPEEPSYEQY
TRBV6-1	NA	TRBJ2-7	ASRDRGTYEQY
TRBV5-1	NA	TRBJ2-2	ASSEGTSGIFGELF
TRBV5-4	NA	TRBJ2-2	ASSLDSPNTGELF
TRBV6-5	NA	TRBJ2-2	ASSYSSRVLAGELF
TRBV19	NA	TRBJ2-7	ASSAVGGYEQY
TRBV11-1	NA	TRBJ2-1	ASSLPTGNNEQF
TRBV7-6	once	TRBJ1-1	ASSLSPGTVMNTEAF
TRBV30	NA	TRBJ1-3	GIWLGNTIY
TRBV19	NA	TRBJ2-1	ASSIGQTAYNEQF
TRBV11-2	once	TRBJ2-7	ASSFGDRGIYEQY
TRBV2	NA	TRBJ2-3	ANDGVSGTDTQY
TRBV7-3	NA	TRBJ2-3	ASSLIGSGSTDTQY